This TCR beta chain was documented in a study of radiation and T cells in renal cell carcinoma. Trimming at V came to 1 base and at J to 0 bases, leaving 3 bases not matched to a gene. Germline CDR1 LGHNA, CDR2 YSLEER. This CDR3 has 18 amino acids. Method: immunoSEQ multiplex PCR; TCRdb's copy keeps in-frame clones and lacks some. The sample records approximately 170,000 clones, 88% being singletons. Sample time point: blood 4 weeks post-SBRT, at nephrectomy. Treatment described: 15 Gy SBRT to primary tumor, nephrectomy 4 weeks later. Nephrectomy followed 15 Gy stereotactic body radiation by 4 weeks. Serial blood draws occurred at baseline and 2 and 4 weeks post-SBRT. The tumor was a clear cell renal cell carcinoma.

Source: blood, taken from a patient whose treatment included radiotherapy and nephrectomy. The rearrangement links TRBV4-3 to TRBJ2-3; 14 nucleotides match TRBD2. The receptor comes from a woman aged 50 to 65 with renal cell carcinoma. The CDR3 spells CASSQGLAGGLSTDTQYF. The CDR3, as DNA: TGCGCCAGCAGCCAAGGACTAGCGGGGGGGCTGAGCACAGATACGCAGTATTTT.